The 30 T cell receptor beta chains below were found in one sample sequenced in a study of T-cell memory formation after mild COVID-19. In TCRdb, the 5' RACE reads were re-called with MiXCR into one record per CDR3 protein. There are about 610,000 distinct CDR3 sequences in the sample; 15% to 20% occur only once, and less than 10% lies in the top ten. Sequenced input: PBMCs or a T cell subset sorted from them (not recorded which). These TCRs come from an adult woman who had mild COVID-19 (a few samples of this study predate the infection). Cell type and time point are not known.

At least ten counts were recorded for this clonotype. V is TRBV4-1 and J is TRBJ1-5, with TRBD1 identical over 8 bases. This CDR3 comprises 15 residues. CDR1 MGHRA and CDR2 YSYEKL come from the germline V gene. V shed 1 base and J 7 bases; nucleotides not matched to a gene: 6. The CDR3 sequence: CASSQGQGAGQPQHF. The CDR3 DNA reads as TGCGCCAGCAGCCAAGGGCAGGGGGCGGGGCAGCCCCAGCATTTT.

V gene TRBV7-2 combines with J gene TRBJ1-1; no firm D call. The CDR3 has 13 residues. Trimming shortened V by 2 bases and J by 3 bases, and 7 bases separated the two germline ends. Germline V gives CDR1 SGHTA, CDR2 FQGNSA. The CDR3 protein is CASSLYSYTEAFF. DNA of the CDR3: TGTGCCAGCAGCTTATACAGTTACACTGAAGCTTTCTTT. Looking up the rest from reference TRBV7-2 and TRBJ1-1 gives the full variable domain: GAGVSQSPSNKVTEKGKDVELRCDPISGHTALYWYRQSLGQGLEFLIYFQGNSAPDKSGLPSDRFSAERTGGSVSTLTIQRTQQEDSAVYLCASSLYSYTEAFFGQGTRLTVV.

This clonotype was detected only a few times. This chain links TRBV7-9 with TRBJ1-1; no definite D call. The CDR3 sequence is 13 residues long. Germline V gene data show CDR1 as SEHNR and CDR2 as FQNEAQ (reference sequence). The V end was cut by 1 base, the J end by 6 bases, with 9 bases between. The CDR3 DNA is TGTGCCAGCAGCTTAGGAAGTGGCCCTGAAGCTTTCTTT. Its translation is CASSLGSGPEAFF.

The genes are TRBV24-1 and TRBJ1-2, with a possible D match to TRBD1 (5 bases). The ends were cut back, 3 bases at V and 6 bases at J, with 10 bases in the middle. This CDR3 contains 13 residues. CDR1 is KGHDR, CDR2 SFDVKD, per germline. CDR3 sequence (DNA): TGTGCCACCAGTGATCCCAGGGCGGATGGCTACACCTTC. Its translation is CATSDPRADGYTF.

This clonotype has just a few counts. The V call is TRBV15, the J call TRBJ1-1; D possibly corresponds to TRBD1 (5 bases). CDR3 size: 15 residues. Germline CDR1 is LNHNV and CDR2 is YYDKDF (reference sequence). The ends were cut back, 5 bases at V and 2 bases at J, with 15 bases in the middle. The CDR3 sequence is CATSAPGPGNTEAFF. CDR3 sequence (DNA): TGTGCCACCAGCGCGCCGGGACCGGGTAACACTGAAGCTTTCTTT. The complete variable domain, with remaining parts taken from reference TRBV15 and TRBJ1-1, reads DAMVIQNPRYQVTQFGKPVTLSCSQTLNHNVMYWYQQKSSQAPKLLFHYYDKDFNNEADTPDNFQSRRPNTSFCFLDIRSPGLGDTAMYLCATSAPGPGNTEAFFGQGTRLTVV.

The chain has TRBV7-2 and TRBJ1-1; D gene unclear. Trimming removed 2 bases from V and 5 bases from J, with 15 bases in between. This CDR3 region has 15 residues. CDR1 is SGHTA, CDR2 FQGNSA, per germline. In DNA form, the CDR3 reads TGTGCCAGCAGCTTAAATGAAGTTCGGCGAACTGAAGCTTTCTTT. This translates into CASSLNEVRRTEAFF.

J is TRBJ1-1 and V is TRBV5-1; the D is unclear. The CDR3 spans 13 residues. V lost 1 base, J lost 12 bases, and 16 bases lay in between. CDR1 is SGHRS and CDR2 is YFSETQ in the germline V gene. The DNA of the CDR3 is TGCGCCAGCAGCTTGATCCAGGAGGCAAGAACTTTCTTT. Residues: CASSLIQEARTFF.

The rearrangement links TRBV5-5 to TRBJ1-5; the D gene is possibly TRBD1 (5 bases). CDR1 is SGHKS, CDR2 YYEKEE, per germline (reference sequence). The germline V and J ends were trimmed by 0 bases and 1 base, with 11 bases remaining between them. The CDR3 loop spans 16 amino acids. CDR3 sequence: CASSLEVTGSNQPQHF. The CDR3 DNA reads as TGTGCCAGCAGCTTGGAGGTTACAGGCAGCAATCAGCCCCAGCATTTT. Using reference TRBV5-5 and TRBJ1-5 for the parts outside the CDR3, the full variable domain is DAGVTQSPTHLIKTRGQQVTLRCSPISGHKSVSWYQQVLGQGPQFIFQYYEKEERGRGNFPDRFSARQFPNYSSELNVNALLLGDSALYLCASSLEVTGSNQPQHFGDGTRLSIL.

The CDR3 is CASSASLAGLSSYNEQFF. Written as DNA, the CDR3 is TGTGCCAGCAGTGCGAGCCTAGCGGGCCTGAGCTCCTACAATGAGCAGTTCTTC. This chain links TRBV6-1 with TRBJ2-1, with 8 bases matching TRBD2. The germline V gene has CDR1 MNHNS and CDR2 SASEGT. With 4 bases clipped from V and 0 bases from J, the junction kept 11 bases outside the gene matches. The CDR3 contains 18 residues.

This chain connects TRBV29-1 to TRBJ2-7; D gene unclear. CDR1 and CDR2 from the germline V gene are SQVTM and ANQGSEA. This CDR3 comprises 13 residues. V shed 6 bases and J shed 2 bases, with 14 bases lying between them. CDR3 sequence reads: CSVLFAHAYEQYF. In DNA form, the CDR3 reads TGCAGCGTCCTCTTTGCACACGCCTACGAGCAGTACTTC.

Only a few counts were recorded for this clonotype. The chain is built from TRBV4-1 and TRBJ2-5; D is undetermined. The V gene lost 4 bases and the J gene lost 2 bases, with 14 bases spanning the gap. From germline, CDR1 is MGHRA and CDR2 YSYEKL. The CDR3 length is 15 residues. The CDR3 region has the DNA TGCGCCAGCAGCCTCGTGGGGAATCGTCAAGAGACCCAGTACTTC. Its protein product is CASSLVGNRQETQYF.

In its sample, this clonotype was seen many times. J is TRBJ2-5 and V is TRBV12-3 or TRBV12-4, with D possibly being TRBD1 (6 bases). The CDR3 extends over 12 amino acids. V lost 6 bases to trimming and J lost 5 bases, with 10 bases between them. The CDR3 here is CASSPGDETQYF. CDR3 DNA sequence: TGTGCCAGCAGCCCAGGGGACGAGACCCAGTACTTC.

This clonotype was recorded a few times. CDR3 in amino acids: CASSFDSVTGELFF. The CDR3 region has the DNA TGTGCCAGCAGTTTTGACAGTGTCACCGGGGAGCTGTTTTTT. V usage is TRBV12-3 or TRBV12-4 and J usage is TRBJ2-2; D possibly corresponds to TRBD1 (5 bases). Between the trimmed V and J ends, which lost 3 bases and 4 bases, there was a span of 9 bases. The CDR3 is made up of 14 amino acids.

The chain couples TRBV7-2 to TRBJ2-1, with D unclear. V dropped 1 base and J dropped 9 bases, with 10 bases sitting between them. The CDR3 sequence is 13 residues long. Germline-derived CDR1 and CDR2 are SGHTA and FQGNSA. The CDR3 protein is CASSLVGDSEQFF. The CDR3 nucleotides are TGTGCCAGCAGCTTAGTCGGCGATAGTGAGCAGTTCTTC.

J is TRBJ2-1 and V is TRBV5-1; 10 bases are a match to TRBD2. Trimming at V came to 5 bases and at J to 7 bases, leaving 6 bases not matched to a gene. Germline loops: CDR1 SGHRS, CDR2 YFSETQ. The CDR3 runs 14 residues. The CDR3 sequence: CASRDLAGANEQFF. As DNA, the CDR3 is TGCGCCAGCAGGGACCTAGCGGGGGCAAATGAGCAGTTCTTC.

In nucleotides, the CDR3 is TGTGCCAGCTCACCAAGGGCGGGAGCTAGCTCCTACAATGAGCAGTTCTTC. It is translated as CASSPRAGASSYNEQFF. The rearrangement joins TRBV18 to TRBJ2-1, with TRBD2 identical over 7 bases. V shed 2 bases and J 0 bases; nucleotides not matched to a gene: 7. The CDR3 covers 17 residues. Germline CDR1 and CDR2: KGHSH and LQKENI.

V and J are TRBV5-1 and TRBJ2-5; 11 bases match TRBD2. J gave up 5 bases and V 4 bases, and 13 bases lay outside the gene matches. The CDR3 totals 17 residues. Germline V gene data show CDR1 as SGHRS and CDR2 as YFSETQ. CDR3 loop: CASSPMTSGVPAETQYF. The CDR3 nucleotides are TGCGCCAGCAGCCCAATGACTAGCGGGGTGCCCGCGGAGACCCAGTACTTC.

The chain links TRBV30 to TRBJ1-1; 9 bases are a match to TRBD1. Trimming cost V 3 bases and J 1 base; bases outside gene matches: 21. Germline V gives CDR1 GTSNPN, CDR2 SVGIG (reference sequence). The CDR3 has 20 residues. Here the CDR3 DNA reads TGTGCCTGGAGCCACACACCGTTTTCCCGGGACAGGGACAGGAACACTGAAGCTTTCTTT. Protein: CAWSHTPFSRDRDRNTEAFF.

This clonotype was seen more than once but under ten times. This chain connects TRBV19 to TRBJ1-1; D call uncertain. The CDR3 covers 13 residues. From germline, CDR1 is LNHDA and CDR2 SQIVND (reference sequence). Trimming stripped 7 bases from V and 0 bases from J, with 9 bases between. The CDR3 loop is CASKEALNTEAFF. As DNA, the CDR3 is TGTGCCAGTAAGGAGGCACTGAACACTGAAGCTTTCTTT.

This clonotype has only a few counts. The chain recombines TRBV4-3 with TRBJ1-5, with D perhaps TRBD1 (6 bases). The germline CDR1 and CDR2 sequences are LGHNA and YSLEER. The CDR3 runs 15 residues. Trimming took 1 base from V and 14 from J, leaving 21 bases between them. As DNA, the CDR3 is TGCGCCAGCAGCCAAGGAACAGGGACCGTATCACAGAAGCATTTT. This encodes CASSQGTGTVSQKHF.

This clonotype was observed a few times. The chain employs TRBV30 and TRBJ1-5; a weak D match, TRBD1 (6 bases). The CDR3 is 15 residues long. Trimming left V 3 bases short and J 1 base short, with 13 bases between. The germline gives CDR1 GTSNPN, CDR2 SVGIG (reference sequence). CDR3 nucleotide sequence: TGTGCCTGGAGCGGCGGGACACTGAGCAATCAGCCCCAGCATTTT. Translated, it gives CAWSGGTLSNQPQHF.

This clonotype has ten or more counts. The CDR3 bases are TGTGCCAGCAGTTTGAAACCAGGGGGCGGACGTAGCTATGGCTACACCTTC. Protein: CASSLKPGGGRSYGYTF. V and J are TRBV6-5 and TRBJ1-2, with 8 bases identical to TRBD1. This CDR3 has 17 amino acids. CDR1 MNHEY and CDR2 SVGAGI come from the germline V gene. Trimming took 4 bases from V and 4 from J; bases not matched to a gene: 14.

The CDR3 spells CASSLSLANTEAFF. CDR3 nucleotide sequence: TGTGCCAGCAGCTTGTCACTCGCGAACACTGAAGCTTTCTTT. The V gene is TRBV11-2, the J gene TRBJ1-1; D not resolved. This CDR3 is 14 amino acids long. Germline-derived CDR1 and CDR2 are SGHAT and FQNNGV. The germline V and J ends were trimmed by 3 bases and 1 base, with 9 bases remaining between them.

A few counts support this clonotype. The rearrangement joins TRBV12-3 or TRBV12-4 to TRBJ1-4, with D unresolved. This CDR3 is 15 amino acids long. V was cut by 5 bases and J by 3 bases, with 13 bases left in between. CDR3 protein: CASSPEGTPNEKLFF. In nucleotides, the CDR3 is TGTGCCAGCAGTCCAGAGGGTACGCCTAATGAAAAACTGTTTTTT.

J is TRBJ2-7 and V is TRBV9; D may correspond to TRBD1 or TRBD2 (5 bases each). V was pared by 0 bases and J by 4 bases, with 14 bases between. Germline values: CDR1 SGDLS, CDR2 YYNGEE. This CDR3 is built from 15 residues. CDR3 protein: CASSVAPGPPYEQYF. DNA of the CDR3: TGTGCCAGCAGCGTAGCTCCGGGACCCCCGTACGAGCAGTACTTC.

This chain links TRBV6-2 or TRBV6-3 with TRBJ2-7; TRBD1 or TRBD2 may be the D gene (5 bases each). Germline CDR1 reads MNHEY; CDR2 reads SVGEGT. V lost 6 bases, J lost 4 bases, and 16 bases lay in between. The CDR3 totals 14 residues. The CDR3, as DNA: TGTGCCAGCAGACCCGGGACCAACACTTACGAGCAGTACTTC. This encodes CASRPGTNTYEQYF.

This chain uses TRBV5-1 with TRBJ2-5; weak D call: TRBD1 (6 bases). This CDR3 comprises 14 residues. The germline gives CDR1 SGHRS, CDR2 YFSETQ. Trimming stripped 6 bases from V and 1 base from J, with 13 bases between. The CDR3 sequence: CASKAGVSQETQYF. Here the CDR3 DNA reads TGCGCCAGCAAGGCAGGGGTGAGCCAAGAGACCCAGTACTTC.

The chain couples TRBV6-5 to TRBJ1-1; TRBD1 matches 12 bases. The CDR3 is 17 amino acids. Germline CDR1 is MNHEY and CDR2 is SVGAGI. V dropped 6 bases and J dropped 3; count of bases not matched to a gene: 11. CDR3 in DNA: TGTGCCAGCAGCAGACAGGGACAGGGGGCCAGGGACACTGAAGCTTTCTTT. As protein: CASSRQGQGARDTEAFF.

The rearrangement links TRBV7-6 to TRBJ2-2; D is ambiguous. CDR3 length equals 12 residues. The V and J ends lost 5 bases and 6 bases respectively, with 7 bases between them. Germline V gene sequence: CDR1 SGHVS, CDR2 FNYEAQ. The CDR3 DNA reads TGTGCCAGCAGCCAAATGGCCGGGGAGCTGTTTTTT. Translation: CASSQMAGELFF.

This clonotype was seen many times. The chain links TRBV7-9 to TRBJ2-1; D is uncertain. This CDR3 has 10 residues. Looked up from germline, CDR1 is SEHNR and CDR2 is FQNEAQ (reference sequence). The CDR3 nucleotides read TGTGCAGGATCCTACAATGAGCAGTTCTTC. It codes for CAGSYNEQFF. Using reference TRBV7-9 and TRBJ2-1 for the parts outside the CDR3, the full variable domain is DTGVSQNPRHKITKRGQNVTFRCDPISEHNRLYWYRQTLGQGPEFLTYFQNEAQLEKSRLLSDRFSAERPKGSFSTLEIQRTEQGDSAMYLCAGSYNEQFFGPGTRLTVL.